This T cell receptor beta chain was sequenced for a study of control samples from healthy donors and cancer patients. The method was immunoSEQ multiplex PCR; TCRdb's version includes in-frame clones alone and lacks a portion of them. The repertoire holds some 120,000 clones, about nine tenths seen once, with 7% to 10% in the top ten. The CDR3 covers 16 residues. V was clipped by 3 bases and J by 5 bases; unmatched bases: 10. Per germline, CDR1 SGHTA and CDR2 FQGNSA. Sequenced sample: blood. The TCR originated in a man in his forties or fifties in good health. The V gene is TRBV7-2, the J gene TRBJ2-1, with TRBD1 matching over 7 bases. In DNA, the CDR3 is TGTGCCAGCAGCTTTAGAGGGGGCAGGGGCAACAATGAGCAGTTCTTC. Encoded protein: CASSFRGGRGNNEQFF.